The 10 T cell receptor beta chains below were found in one sample sequenced in a study of blood T cell repertoires in COVID-19. Only in-frame clones appear in the TCRdb table, and some are missing; sequencing was by immunoSEQ multiplex PCR. Counted here are 300,000 to 400,000 clones, roughly nine tenths occurring once; the ten biggest clones make up roughly 2.9%. The sequenced sample consisted of peripheral blood. These receptors all come from a woman aged 25 to 39 with COVID-19, enrolled during active disease.

V usage is TRBV12-3 or TRBV12-4 and J usage is TRBJ1-1, with 8 bases that match TRBD1. This CDR3 contains 13 residues. With 6 bases clipped from V and 6 bases from J, the junction kept 6 bases outside the gene matches. The CDR3 spells CASRQGAGAEAFF. CDR3 coding DNA: TGTGCCAGCAGGCAGGGGGCTGGGGCTGAAGCTTTCTTT.

V gene TRBV5-1 combines with J gene TRBJ2-7; 11 bases are a match to TRBD1. Germline V gene data show CDR1 as SGHRS and CDR2 as YFSETQ. This CDR3 is built from 15 residues. The ends lost 3 bases at V and 2 bases at J; junction bases unmatched: 4. The CDR3 nucleotides are TGCGCCAGCAGCTCCGGGACAGGGGGGACCTACGAGCAGTACTTC. Translating gives CASSSGTGGTYEQYF.

The V call is TRBV5-1, the J call TRBJ2-3; 7 bases agree with TRBD2. With V trimmed by 3 bases and J by 2 bases, 6 bases remained unmatched. This CDR3 is built from 15 residues. Germline CDR1 and CDR2: SGHRS and YFSETQ. This chain's CDR3 is CASSSGLGHTDTQYF. CDR3 in DNA: TGCGCCAGCAGCTCAGGACTAGGCCACACAGATACGCAGTATTTT.

This chain joins TRBV9 and TRBJ2-3; D gene unclear. Trimming stripped 3 bases from V and 6 bases from J, with 8 bases between. The CDR3 is made up of 12 amino acids. Germline CDR1 and CDR2: SGDLS and YYNGEE. The CDR3 loop reads CASSAKADTQYF. Here the CDR3 DNA reads TGTGCCAGCAGCGCAAAAGCTGATACGCAGTATTTT.

The chain uses TRBV25-1 and TRBJ2-5, with TRBD1 identical over 8 bases. The junction had 6 bases not matched to a gene; V was cut back by 4 bases and J by 2 bases. The CDR3 spans 15 residues. Germline loops: CDR1 MGHDK, CDR2 SYGVNS. The CDR3 protein is CASSGPRGRQETQYF. CDR3 nucleotide sequence: TGTGCCAGCAGTGGACCCAGGGGGCGGCAAGAGACCCAGTACTTC.

The chain employs TRBV28 and TRBJ2-7; tentative D call: TRBD2 (6 bases). The germline V and J ends were trimmed by 5 bases and 7 bases, with 18 bases remaining between them. CDR3 length: 14 amino acids. Germline assignment: CDR1 MDHEN and CDR2 SYDVKM. CDR3 sequence: CASSPGRGLREQYF. For the CDR3, the DNA is TGTGCCAGCAGTCCGGGACGGGGGTTGAGGGAGCAGTACTTC.

The chain links TRBV10-3 to TRBJ1-4, with 7 bases lining up with TRBD1. Germline V lookup: CDR1 ENHRY, CDR2 SYGVKD. The CDR3 spans 14 residues. Trimming took 3 bases from V and 7 from J; bases not matched to a gene: 5. DNA for the CDR3: TGTGCCATCAGTGAAGGGGGCTCGGGTGAAAAACTGTTTTTT. Amino acid sequence: CAISEGGSGEKLFF.

The J gene is TRBJ2-1, the V gene TRBV4-2; TRBD2 agrees at 14 bases. Germline CDR1 is LGHNA and CDR2 is YNFKEQ. Trimming took 2 bases from V and 7 from J; bases not matched to a gene: 1. The CDR3 extends over 15 amino acids. CDR3 DNA sequence: TGTGCCAGCAGCCAAAGACTAGCGGGAGGGAATGAGCAGTTCTTC. Translating it yields CASSQRLAGGNEQFF.

The rearrangement links TRBV6-5 to TRBJ1-5; a weak D match, TRBD1 (5 bases). The germline gives CDR1 MNHEY, CDR2 SVGAGI. The V end lost 6 bases, the J end lost 6 bases, and 12 bases lay between the germline ends. There are 13 residues in the CDR3. DNA of the CDR3: TGTGCCAGCAGCCCCGGAGGGGTTCAGCCCCAGCATTTT. Translation: CASSPGGVQPQHF.

This sequence joins TRBV29-1 and TRBJ2-3; TRBD1 agrees at 8 bases. This CDR3 is 14 amino acids long. Germline V gene sequence: CDR1 SQVTM, CDR2 ANQGSEA. With V trimmed by 6 bases and J by 4 bases, 9 bases remained unmatched. The CDR3 sequence: CSVGQVIRSDTQYF. CDR3 coding DNA: TGCAGCGTGGGACAGGTAATTAGGTCAGATACGCAGTATTTT.